These 12 T cell receptor beta chains originate from one sample sequenced in a study of cytomegalovirus exposure and HLA in healthy donors. The PCR contained 60 Vbeta and 13 Jbeta primers. Method: immunoSEQ multiplex PCR; TCRdb's copy keeps in-frame clones and lacks some. This sample has approximately 110,000 clones, with roughly 73% found just once. Sample: PBMCs. The source of these receptors is a man aged 60 to 69 in good health and CMV-seropositive.

This clone was observed once. V usage is TRBV9 and J usage is TRBJ1-2; 7 bases map to TRBD1. Germline-derived CDR1 and CDR2 are SGDLS and YYNGEE. This CDR3 region has 17 residues. The ends lost 3 bases at V and 4 bases at J; junction bases unmatched: 15. Written as DNA, the CDR3 is TGTGCCAGCAGCGGGGATTCTAGACAGGGCGCAGTCTATGGCTACACCTTC. It is translated as CASSGDSRQGAVYGYTF.

The chain has TRBV7-2 and TRBJ1-4, with a possible D match to TRBD1 (5 bases). Germline lookup yields CDR1 SGHTA and CDR2 FQGNSA. CDR3 length: 13 amino acids. The V gene lost 5 bases and the J gene lost 10 bases, with 14 bases spanning the gap. The CDR3 region is CASSPTWGGKLFF. CDR3 in DNA: TGTGCCAGCAGCCCGACCTGGGGGGGAAAACTGTTTTTT.

The gene calls are TRBV5-1 and TRBJ1-5, with D possibly matching TRBD1 (6 bases). The CDR3 length is 14 residues. The germline CDR1 and CDR2 sequences are SGHRS and YFSETQ. V was cut by 4 bases and J by 7 bases, with 15 bases left in between. CDR3: CASSVQGLGQPQHF. The CDR3 DNA sequence: TGCGCCAGCAGCGTACAGGGCCTTGGGCAGCCCCAGCATTTT.

CDR3 nucleotides: TGTGCCAGCAGTTCGGGGGATGAGGGGCTTCGGGAAAAACTGTTTTTT. Its translation: CASSSGDEGLREKLFF. The chain combines TRBV28 with TRBJ1-4; D is perhaps TRBD1 (5 bases). CDR3 length: 16 amino acids. Germline V CDR1 and CDR2: MDHEN, SYDVKM. V lost 4 bases to trimming and J lost 8 bases, with 20 bases between them.

This chain links TRBV5-6 with TRBJ2-7; 13 bases match TRBD2. Germline V CDR1 and CDR2: SGHDT, YYEEEE. This CDR3 has 17 amino acids. J was trimmed by 2 bases and V by 0 bases; bases with no gene match: 5. This chain's CDR3 is CASSLAKTSGGTYEQYF. CDR3 bases: TGTGCCAGCAGCTTGGCCAAGACTAGCGGGGGGACCTACGAGCAGTACTTC.

The gene calls are TRBV7-9 and TRBJ1-3, with 7 bases lining up with TRBD1. After removal of 1 base from V and 8 bases from J, the junction contained 2 bases not matched to a gene. Germline values: CDR1 SEHNR, CDR2 FQNEAQ (reference sequence). This CDR3 is 13 amino acids long. The CDR3 DNA sequence: TGTGCCAGCAGCTTAGGGACAGGCTACACCATATATTTT. This codes for CASSLGTGYTIYF.

The chain uses TRBV7-2 and TRBJ2-5; TRBD1 aligns across 9 bases. Germline trimming cut 3 bases from V and 7 bases from J; bases unmatched to any gene: 12. Germline V lookup: CDR1 SGHTA, CDR2 FQGNSA. CDR3 size: 16 residues. The CDR3 bases are TGTGCCAGCAGCTTGTCAGAGACAGGGGGGTTAGGGACCCAGTACTTC. It is translated as CASSLSETGGLGTQYF.

Only one count was recorded for this clone. The V call is TRBV7-6, the J call TRBJ2-7; the D gene is possibly TRBD2 (6 bases). The germline CDR1 and CDR2 sequences are SGHVS and FNYEAQ. Between the trimmed V and J ends, which lost 8 bases and 1 base, there was a span of 12 bases. The CDR3 spans 13 residues. DNA of the CDR3: TGTGCCAGCCAGAGGGAGGTATCCTACGAGCAGTACTTC. Residues: CASQREVSYEQYF.

The chain couples TRBV6-1 to TRBJ1-6; the D gene is possibly TRBD1 (5 bases). V lost 3 bases, J lost 10 bases, and 10 bases lay in between. This CDR3 has 13 amino acids. From germline, CDR1 is MNHNS and CDR2 SASEGT. CDR3 nucleotide sequence: TGTGCCAGCAGTGACAGGGTTGGGTCACCCCTCCACTTT. Protein product: CASSDRVGSPLHF.

The CDR3 region is CASSEAQDRVKQFF. The CDR3 bases are TGTGCCAGCAGTGAAGCGCAGGACAGGGTTAAGCAGTTCTTC. The J gene is TRBJ2-1, the V gene TRBV6-1, with TRBD1 identical over 8 bases. From germline, CDR1 is MNHNS and CDR2 SASEGT. J gave up 11 bases and V 0 bases, and 6 bases lay outside the gene matches. There are 14 residues in the CDR3.

V and J are TRBV2 and TRBJ1-6, with 9 bases aligning to TRBD1. The germline V gene has CDR1 SNHLY and CDR2 FYNNEI. There are 15 residues in the CDR3. V shed 5 bases and J 10 bases; nucleotides not matched to a gene: 9. CDR3 nucleotides: TGTGCCAGCAGTAGCTATACAGGGGGCTCCTCACCCCTCCACTTT. Its protein product is CASSSYTGGSSPLHF.

The rearrangement uses TRBV4-2 and TRBJ1-2; perhaps TRBD1 as D (5 bases). Germline V gene lookup returns CDR1 LGHNA and CDR2 YNFKEQ. This CDR3 has 15 residues. Trimming left V 0 bases short and J 4 bases short, with 12 bases between. The CDR3 DNA reads as TGTGCCAGCAGCCAAGATCCCAGGGCCAGCTATGGCTACACCTTC. Its protein product is CASSQDPRASYGYTF.